This is a list of T cell receptor beta chains from one sample in a study of blood T cell repertoires in COVID-19. Data came from immunoSEQ multiplex PCR; TCRdb stores just in-frame clones and leaves some out. This repertoire shows under 300,000 clones, roughly four fifths found once; its top ten account for less than 3.5%. Material: peripheral blood. The origin of the receptors is a woman between 18 and 29 years old with acute or convalescent COVID-19. Both conserved end residues are part of each CDR3. A D gene is named only where the DNA matches it firmly. The size field is filled for only some rows; it gives once, few, many or a size class.

clone size,CDR3 length,D gene,V gene,J gene,CDR3 DNA,CDR3 protein
-,13,-,TRBV19,TRBJ2-2,TGTGCCAGTAGTATACTAGCGTATGGGGAGCTGTTTTTT,CASSILAYGELFF
many,12,-,TRBV27,TRBJ1-1,TGTGCCAGCAGTGGGACGGGGGGTGAAGCTTTCTTT,CASSGTGGEAFF
-,16,TRBD1,TRBV2,TRBJ2-2,TGTGCCAGCAGCCAACAGGGGGTGAAGAACACCGGGGAGCTGTTTTTT,CASSQQGVKNTGELFF
-,14,-,TRBV9,TRBJ2-3,TGTGCCAGCAGCGTAGATACAACCACAGATACGCAGTATTTT,CASSVDTTTDTQYF
-,15,-,TRBV7-8,TRBJ2-3,TGTGCCAGCAGCTTAGGTGGGCGTAGCACAGATACGCAGTATTTT,CASSLGGRSTDTQYF
-,15,TRBD1,TRBV7-9,TRBJ1-4,TGTGCCAGCAGCACACGACAGGGAGCTAATGAAAAACTGTTTTTT,CASSTRQGANEKLFF
-,15,-,TRBV18,TRBJ1-5,TGTGCCAGCTCACCGCTTGACAGTCGCAATCAGCCCCAGCATTTT,CASSPLDSRNQPQHF
-,12,-,TRBV6-5,TRBJ2-2,TGTGCCAGCATGGCCTCGGGCGGGGAGCTGTTTTTT,CASMASGGELFF
-,12,-,TRBV7-2,TRBJ2-7,TGTGCCAGCAGCTTAGGGGGCTACGGGCAGTACTTC,CASSLGGYGQYF
-,18,TRBD2,TRBV5-8,TRBJ2-5,TGTGCCAGCAGCTTCACGACGACTAGCGGGGGAGCTGGGGAGACCCAGTACTTC,CASSFTTTSGGAGETQYF
-,16,-,TRBV13,TRBJ1-1,TGTGCCAGCAGCTTAATAACGACAGGAGTGGGCGCTGAAGCTTTCTTT,CASSLITTGVGAEAFF
few,16,TRBD2,TRBV5-6,TRBJ2-1,TGTGCCAGCAGCTCCCGACTAGCGGGAGGTCGTAATGAGCAGTTCTTC,CASSSRLAGGRNEQFF
-,11,-,TRBV30,TRBJ2-5,TGTGCCTGGAGTACTATGGAGACCCAGTACTTC,CAWSTMETQYF
-,13,-,TRBV12-3/TRBV12-4,TRBJ1-5,TGTGCCAGTGCCATGGCAAGCAATCAGCCCCAGCATTTT,CASAMASNQPQHF
-,12,-,TRBV12-3/TRBV12-4,TRBJ2-7,TGTGCCAGCAGCTCGACACGCTACGAGCAGTACTTC,CASSSTRYEQYF
few,15,-,TRBV7-2,TRBJ2-7,TGTGCCAGCAGCTTAGGCCAGTCCCGTATCTACGAGCAGTACTTC,CASSLGQSRIYEQYF
once,15,-,TRBV5-1,TRBJ1-1,TGCGCCAGCAGCTGGTCGCTTGGGGAGGGCACTGAAGCTTTCTTT,CASSWSLGEGTEAFF
-,16,TRBD2,TRBV11-1,TRBJ2-7,TGTGCCAGCAGCCCCTTAGATAGCGGGGGAGCCTACGAGCAGTACTTC,CASSPLDSGGAYEQYF
-,16,-,TRBV27,TRBJ1-2,TGTGCCAGCAGTCTTATCGGGGTCGGGGGGCACTATGGCTACACCTTC,CASSLIGVGGHYGYTF
-,17,-,TRBV12-2,TRBJ1-2,TGTGCAAGTCGCTTTATTGGGACAGGGGGAGCTAACTATGGCTACACCTTC,CASRFIGTGGANYGYTF
-,17,-,TRBV2,TRBJ1-4,TGTGCCAGCGCGGCACCAACAGGTTTTCGCACTAATGAAAAACTGTTTTTT,CASAAPTGFRTNEKLFF
-,11,-,TRBV20-1,TRBJ1-3,TGCAGTGCTAGAACCCGGAACACCATATATTTT,CSARTRNTIYF
-,11,-,TRBV28,TRBJ2-7,TGTGCCAGCAATCTCGGGGTCGAGCAGTACTTC,CASNLGVEQYF
-,14,-,TRBV25-1,TRBJ1-5,TGTGCCAGCAGTTGGGGGGAAGGCAATCAGCCCCAGCATTTT,CASSWGEGNQPQHF
-,15,TRBD2,TRBV3-1/TRBV3-2,TRBJ2-1,TGTGCCAGCAGCCAACCGGGACTAGCTGGGAATGAGCAGTTCTTC,CASSQPGLAGNEQFF
once,14,-,TRBV18,TRBJ2-5,TGTGCCAGCTCACCGTGGGCAGGGGAAGAGACCCAGTACTTC,CASSPWAGEETQYF
-,17,TRBD2,TRBV7-7,TRBJ2-5,TGTGCTAGCAGCCCAGGGGTACGTGGCGGGAGGCAAGAGACCCAGTACTTC,CASSPGVRGGRQETQYF
-,15,-,TRBV5-4,TRBJ2-1,TGTGCCAGCAGCTTTGGGGGACAAACCTACAATGAGCAGTTCTTC,CASSFGGQTYNEQFF
-,17,TRBD2,TRBV25-1,TRBJ2-1,TGTGCCAGCAGTCCCCCTTTAGCGGGAGTGACGGGCAATGAGCAGTTCTTC,CASSPPLAGVTGNEQFF
-,13,-,TRBV11-2,TRBJ1-2,TGTGCCAGCAGCTTAAACGACAGGTCCTCCTACACCTTC,CASSLNDRSSYTF
-,13,-,TRBV4-3,TRBJ1-1,TGCGCCAGCAGCTCACAGACAGGCGCCGAAGCTTTCTTT,CASSSQTGAEAFF
-,14,-,TRBV7-2,TRBJ1-6,TGTGCCAGCAGCCCTAACCCGACAGGTTCTGCCCTCCACTTT,CASSPNPTGSALHF
-,15,-,TRBV28,TRBJ2-3,TGTGCCAGCAGTTTACCGGGACTGGAAAAAGATACGCAGTATTTT,CASSLPGLEKDTQYF
-,15,-,TRBV5-1,TRBJ2-7,TGCGCCAGCAGCTTGGCGGCTAGCGAGTACTACGAGCAGTACTTC,CASSLAASEYYEQYF
-,15,TRBD1,TRBV28,TRBJ1-6,TGTGCCAGCAGTATCCCGAGGGGGCGGTCTTCACCCCTCCACTTT,CASSIPRGRSSPLHF
-,17,TRBD1,TRBV7-9,TRBJ1-1,TGTGCCAGCAGCTTAGGGACAGGGGGTATTGGAAACACTGAAGCTTTCTTT,CASSLGTGGIGNTEAFF
few,13,TRBD1,TRBV2,TRBJ2-5,TGTGCCAGCGGACAGGGGCCCCAAGAGACCCAGTACTTC,CASGQGPQETQYF
-,15,TRBD1,TRBV6-5,TRBJ1-6,TGTGCCAGCAGACCGCCGGGACAGGTTTATTCACCCCTCCACTTT,CASRPPGQVYSPLHF
-,15,-,TRBV7-2,TRBJ1-1,TGTGCCAGCAGCTTAGCGGCGGGGGGCTGGACTGAAGCTTTCTTT,CASSLAAGGWTEAFF
-,17,-,TRBV6-1,TRBJ2-3,TGTGCCAGCAGTGAAGCGCCGGCGGTTCGTAGCACAGATACGCAGTATTTT,CASSEAPAVRSTDTQYF
-,17,-,TRBV4-2,TRBJ2-3,TGTGCCAGCAACCCTAGCGTGGCCGTTTCCCTCACAGATACGCAGTATTTT,CASNPSVAVSLTDTQYF
-,14,-,TRBV5-1,TRBJ2-7,TGCGCCAGCAGCTTGGGGGGCCCCTCCTACGAGCAGTACTTC,CASSLGGPSYEQYF
-,15,-,TRBV19,TRBJ2-7,TGTGCCAGTAGTCCTAGTAGCTATAACGCCTACGAGCAGTACTTC,CASSPSSYNAYEQYF
-,13,TRBD1,TRBV29-1,TRBJ1-2,TGCAGCGTTGTCGGGACAGAATCATATGGCTACACCTTC,CSVVGTESYGYTF
-,18,TRBD1,TRBV19,TRBJ1-1,TGTGCCAGTAGTGTAAGGGGGAAACAGGGGGGCTTGAACACTGAAGCTTTCTTT,CASSVRGKQGGLNTEAFF
-,13,-,TRBV20-1,TRBJ2-5,TGCAGTGCTAGTAGACTGGGCCAAGAGACCCAGTACTTC,CSASRLGQETQYF
-,19,TRBD2,TRBV4-3,TRBJ2-7,TGCGCCAGCAGCCAAGAAGATCCTCAACGCGGGGGTAACTCCTACGAGCAGTACTTC,CASSQEDPQRGGNSYEQYF
-,16,TRBD1,TRBV7-2,TRBJ2-7,TGTGCCAGCAGCTTAGGGGGGACAGGGAGGACCTACGAGCAGTACTTC,CASSLGGTGRTYEQYF
-,11,-,TRBV6-5,TRBJ1-3,TGTGCCAGCGTTACCCCGGACACCATATATTTT,CASVTPDTIYF
-,16,-,TRBV4-1,TRBJ1-4,TGCGCCAGCAGCCATTATGACACCCGTAATAATGAAAAACTGTTTTTT,CASSHYDTRNNEKLFF
-,14,TRBD2,TRBV6-5,TRBJ2-7,TGTGCCAGCAGGGAGGGACTAGCTGAATACGAGCAGTACTTC,CASREGLAEYEQYF
-,14,TRBD1,TRBV18,TRBJ1-1,TGTGCCAGCTCACCGGGACAGGTGAACACTGAAGCTTTCTTT,CASSPGQVNTEAFF
-,14,TRBD1,TRBV27,TRBJ1-3,TGTGCCAGCAGTTGGGACAGCTCTGGAAACACCATATATTTT,CASSWDSSGNTIYF
-,14,TRBD2,TRBV28,TRBJ2-1,TGTGCCAGCAGGTGGGGAGGGAACTACAATGAGCAGTTCTTC,CASRWGGNYNEQFF
-,14,-,TRBV3-1/TRBV3-2,TRBJ1-2,TGTGCCAGCAGCCCCCTACGCGCTAACTATGGCTACACCTTC,CASSPLRANYGYTF
-,17,TRBD1,TRBV18,TRBJ1-6,TGTGCCAGCTCACGCCAGACAGGGCAAGCTAATCATTCACCCCTCCACTTT,CASSRQTGQANHSPLHF
-,12,-,TRBV12-3/TRBV12-4,TRBJ1-4,TGTGCCAGCAGCGTGGGACTCGGAAAACTGTTTTTT,CASSVGLGKLFF
-,17,TRBD2,TRBV3-1/TRBV3-2,TRBJ2-5,TGTGCCAGCAGCCAGGGACTAGCGGGAGGATGGGGGGAGACCCAGTACTTC,CASSQGLAGGWGETQYF
once,13,-,TRBV7-2,TRBJ2-3,TGTGCCAGCAGCTCCTCGGCGGGAGATACGCAGTATTTT,CASSSSAGDTQYF
-,13,-,TRBV18,TRBJ1-1,TGTGCCAGCTCACCACAGACTAACACTGAAGCTTTCTTT,CASSPQTNTEAFF